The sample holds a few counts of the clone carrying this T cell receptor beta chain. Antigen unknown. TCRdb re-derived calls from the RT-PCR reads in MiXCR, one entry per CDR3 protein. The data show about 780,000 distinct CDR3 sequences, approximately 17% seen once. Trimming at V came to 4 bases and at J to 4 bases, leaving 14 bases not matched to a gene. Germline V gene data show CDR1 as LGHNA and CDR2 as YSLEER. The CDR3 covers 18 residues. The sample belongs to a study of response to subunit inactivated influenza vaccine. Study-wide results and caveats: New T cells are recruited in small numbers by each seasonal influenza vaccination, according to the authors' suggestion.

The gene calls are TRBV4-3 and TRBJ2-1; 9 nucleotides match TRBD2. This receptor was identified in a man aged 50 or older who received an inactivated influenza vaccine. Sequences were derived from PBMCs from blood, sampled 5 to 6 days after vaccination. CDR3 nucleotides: TGCGCCAGCAGCCTGGAGACTAGCGGTTTTAAAGGGTACAATGAGCAGTTCTTC. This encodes CASSLETSGFKGYNEQFF.